The 8 T cell receptor beta chains below come from one sample, sequenced in a study of T cell responses to AZD1222 COVID-19 vaccine. Generated by immunoSEQ multiplex PCR, the TCRdb table keeps only in-frame clones and is missing some. The sample includes 140,000 to 150,000 clones, about 92% of them seen just once. This specimen consisted of peripheral blood, obtained on day 0 of AZD1222 vaccination. These receptors were obtained from an adult in good health.

The chain recombines TRBV27 with TRBJ1-1; D not resolved. CDR1 is MNHEY, CDR2 SMNVEV, per germline (reference sequence). This CDR3 has 15 residues. Trimming removed 3 bases from V and 1 base from J, with 12 bases in between. The CDR3, as DNA: TGTGCCAGCAGTTTCTCCGCTCGGGGGAACACTGAAGCTTTCTTT. It encodes CASSFSARGNTEAFF.

The rearrangement links TRBV5-4 to TRBJ2-1, with 9 bases aligning to TRBD2. Germline values: CDR1 SGHNT, CDR2 YYREEE (reference sequence). With 6 bases clipped from V and 6 bases from J, the junction kept 13 bases outside the gene matches. The CDR3 runs to 16 residues. The CDR3 sequence: CASMTLSGGPRNEQFF. As DNA, the CDR3 is TGTGCCAGCATGACATTAAGCGGGGGGCCGCGCAATGAGCAGTTCTTC.

The genes are TRBV18 and TRBJ1-2; 9 bases are a match to TRBD1. V shed 6 bases, J shed 5 bases, and the junction held 10 bases outside the gene matches. The CDR3 is made up of 15 amino acids. Germline V gene data show CDR1 as KGHSH and CDR2 as LQKENI. The CDR3 is CASSPSGTGRYGYTF. The CDR3 bases are TGTGCCAGCTCTCCCTCCGGGACAGGGAGATATGGCTACACCTTC.

This clone was found once. The rearrangement uses TRBV12-3 or TRBV12-4 and TRBJ1-1, with D possibly being TRBD1 (5 bases). CDR3 length: 13 amino acids. V gave up 7 bases and J gave up 7 bases, with 16 bases separating them. The CDR3 region is CASTDPPGLEAFF. The CDR3 nucleotides read TGTGCCAGCACCGACCCTCCGGGACTTGAAGCTTTCTTT.

This clone was detected only once. This chain joins TRBV30 and TRBJ1-6; D gene uncertain. V lost 0 bases to trimming and J lost 11 bases, with 14 bases between them. CDR1 is GTSNPN and CDR2 is SVGIG in the germline V gene (reference sequence). This CDR3 spans 14 amino acids. The CDR3 DNA reads as TGTGCCTGGAGTGTAGAAGGGAATGGTACACCCCTCCACTTT. Translating it yields CAWSVEGNGTPLHF.

J is TRBJ2-3 and V is TRBV4-1, with 7 nucleotides matching TRBD2. This CDR3 contains 18 residues. V was clipped by 2 bases and J by 3 bases; unmatched bases: 14. CDR1 and CDR2 (germline): MGHRA, YSYEKL. In DNA, the CDR3 is TGCGCCAGCAGCCAATTAACACCCCCGGGACTATTTACAGATACGCAGTATTTT. It yields the protein CASSQLTPPGLFTDTQYF.

This clone has only one observation. The V gene is TRBV5-4, the J gene TRBJ1-6, with D perhaps TRBD1 (6 bases). CDR3 length equals 14 residues. Trimming cost V 1 base and J 8 bases, with 10 bases left between them. Germline CDR1 reads SGHNT; CDR2 reads YYREEE (reference sequence). CDR3 sequence reads: CASSLTGAYSPLHF. The CDR3 DNA reads as TGTGCCAGCAGCTTGACGGGGGCTTATTCACCCCTCCACTTT.

This chain connects TRBV4-1 to TRBJ2-5; possible D gene TRBD2, 5 bases. CDR1 is MGHRA and CDR2 is YSYEKL in the germline V gene. This CDR3 has 13 residues. V shed 6 bases and J shed 5 bases, with 13 bases lying between them. This chain's CDR3 is CASSPSLGETQYF. CDR3 bases: TGCGCCAGCAGTCCTAGCCTGGGGGAGACCCAGTACTTC.